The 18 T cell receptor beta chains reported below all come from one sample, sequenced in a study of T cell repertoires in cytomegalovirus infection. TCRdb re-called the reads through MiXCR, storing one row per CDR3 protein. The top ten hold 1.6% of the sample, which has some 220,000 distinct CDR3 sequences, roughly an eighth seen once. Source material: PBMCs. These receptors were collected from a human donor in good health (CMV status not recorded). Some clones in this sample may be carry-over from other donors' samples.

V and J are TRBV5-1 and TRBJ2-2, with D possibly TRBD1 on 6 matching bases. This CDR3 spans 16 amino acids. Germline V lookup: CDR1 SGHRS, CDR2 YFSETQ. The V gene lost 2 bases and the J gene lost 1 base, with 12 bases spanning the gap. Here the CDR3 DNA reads TGCGCCAGCAGCTTAGCCGGGACACTGAACACCGGGGAGCTGTTTTTT. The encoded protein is CASSLAGTLNTGELFF. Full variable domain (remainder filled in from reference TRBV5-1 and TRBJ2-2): KAGVTQTPRYLIKTRGQQVTLSCSPISGHRSVSWYQQTPGQGLQFLFEYFSETQRNKGNFPGRFSGRQFSNSRSEMNVSTLELGDSALYLCASSLAGTLNTGELFFGEGSRLTVL.

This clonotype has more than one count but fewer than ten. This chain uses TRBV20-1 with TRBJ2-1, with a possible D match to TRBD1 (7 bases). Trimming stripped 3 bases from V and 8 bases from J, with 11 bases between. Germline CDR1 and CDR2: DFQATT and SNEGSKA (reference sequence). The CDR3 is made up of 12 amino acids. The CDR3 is CSASRGEDEQFF. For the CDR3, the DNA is TGCAGTGCTAGCAGGGGGGAGGATGAGCAGTTCTTC.

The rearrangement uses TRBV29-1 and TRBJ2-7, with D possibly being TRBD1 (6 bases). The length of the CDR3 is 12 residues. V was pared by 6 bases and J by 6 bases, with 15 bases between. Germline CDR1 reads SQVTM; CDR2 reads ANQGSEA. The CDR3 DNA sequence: TGCAGCGTCGATAACAGGGCTGGCGAGCAGTACTTC. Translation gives CSVDNRAGEQYF.

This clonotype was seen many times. The CDR3 sequence is CASSSREIDQPQHF. CDR3 DNA: TGTGCCAGCAGCTCCAGGGAAATTGATCAGCCCCAGCATTTT. The chain carries TRBV7-2 and TRBJ1-5; weak D call: TRBD1 (5 bases). The CDR3 is 14 amino acids. In germline, CDR1 is SGHTA, CDR2 FQGNSA. Trimming cost V 4 bases and J 5 bases, with 12 bases left between them.

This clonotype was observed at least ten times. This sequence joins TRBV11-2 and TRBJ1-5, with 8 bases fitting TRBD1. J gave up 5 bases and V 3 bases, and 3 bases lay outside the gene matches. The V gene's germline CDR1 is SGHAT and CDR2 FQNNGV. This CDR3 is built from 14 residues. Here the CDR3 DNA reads TGTGCCAGCAGCTTCGGACAGGGTGATCAGCCCCAGCATTTT. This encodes CASSFGQGDQPQHF.

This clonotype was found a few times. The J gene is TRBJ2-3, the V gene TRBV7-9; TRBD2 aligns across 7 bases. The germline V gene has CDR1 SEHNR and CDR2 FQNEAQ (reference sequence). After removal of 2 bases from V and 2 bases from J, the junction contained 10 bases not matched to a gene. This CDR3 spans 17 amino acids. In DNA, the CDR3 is TGTGCCAGCAGCTTATCGGGCGGCGGGAGTCCCACAGATACGCAGTATTTT. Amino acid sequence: CASSLSGGGSPTDTQYF.

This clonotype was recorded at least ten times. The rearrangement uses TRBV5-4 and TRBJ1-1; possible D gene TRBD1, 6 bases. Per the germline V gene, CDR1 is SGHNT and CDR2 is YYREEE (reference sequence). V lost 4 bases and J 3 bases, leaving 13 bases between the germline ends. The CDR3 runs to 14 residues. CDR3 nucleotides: TGTGCCAGCAGCGTCCGGGACAAGGACACTGAAGCTTTCTTT. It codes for CASSVRDKDTEAFF.

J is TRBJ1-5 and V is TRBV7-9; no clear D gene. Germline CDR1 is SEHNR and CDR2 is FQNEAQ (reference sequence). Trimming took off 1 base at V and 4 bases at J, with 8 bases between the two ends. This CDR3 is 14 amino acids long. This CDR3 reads CASSLVGWNQPQHF. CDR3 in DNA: TGTGCCAGCAGCTTAGTGGGGTGGAATCAGCCCCAGCATTTT.

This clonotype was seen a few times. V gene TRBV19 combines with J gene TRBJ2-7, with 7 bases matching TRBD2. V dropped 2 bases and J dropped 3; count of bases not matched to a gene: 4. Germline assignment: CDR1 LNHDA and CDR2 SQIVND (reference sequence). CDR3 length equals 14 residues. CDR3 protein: CASSIHASGYEQYF. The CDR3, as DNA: TGTGCCAGTAGTATACACGCTAGCGGCTACGAGCAGTACTTC.

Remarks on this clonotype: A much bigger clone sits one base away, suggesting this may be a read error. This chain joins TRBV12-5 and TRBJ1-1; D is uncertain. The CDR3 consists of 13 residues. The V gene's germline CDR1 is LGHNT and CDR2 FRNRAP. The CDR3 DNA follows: TGTGCTAGAGGTTTCGGGGTCAACACTGAAGCTTTCTTT. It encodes CARGFGVNTEAFF.

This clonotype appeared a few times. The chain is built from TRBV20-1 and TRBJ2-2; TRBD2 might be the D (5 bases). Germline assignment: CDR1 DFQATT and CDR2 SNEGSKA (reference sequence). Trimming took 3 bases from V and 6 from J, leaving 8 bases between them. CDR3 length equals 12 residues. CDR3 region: CSARRESGELFF. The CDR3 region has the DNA TGCAGTGCTAGGAGGGAATCCGGGGAGCTGTTTTTT.

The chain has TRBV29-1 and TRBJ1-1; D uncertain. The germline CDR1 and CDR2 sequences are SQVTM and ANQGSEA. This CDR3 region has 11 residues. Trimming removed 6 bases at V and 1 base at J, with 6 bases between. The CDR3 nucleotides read TGCAGCGTGTTCAGGAACACTGAAGCTTTCTTT. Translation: CSVFRNTEAFF.

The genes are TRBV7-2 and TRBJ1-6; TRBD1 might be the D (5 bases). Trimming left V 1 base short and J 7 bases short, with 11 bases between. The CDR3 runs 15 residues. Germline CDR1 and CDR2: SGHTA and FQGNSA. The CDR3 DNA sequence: TGTGCCAGCAGCTTAGAGGCAGGACAAAATTCACCCCTCCACTTT. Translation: CASSLEAGQNSPLHF.

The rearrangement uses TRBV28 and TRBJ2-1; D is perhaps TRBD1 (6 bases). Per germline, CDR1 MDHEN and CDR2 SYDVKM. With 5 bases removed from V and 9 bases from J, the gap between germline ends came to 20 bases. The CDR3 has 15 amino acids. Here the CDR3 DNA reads TGTGCCAGCAGTCGTCCGTCGACTCTGGGGGCTGAGCAGTTCTTC. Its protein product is CASSRPSTLGAEQFF.

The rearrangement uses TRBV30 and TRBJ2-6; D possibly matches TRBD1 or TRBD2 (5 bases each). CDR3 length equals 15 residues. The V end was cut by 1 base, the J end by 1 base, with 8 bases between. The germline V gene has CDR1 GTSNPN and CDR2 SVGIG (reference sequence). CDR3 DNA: TGTGCCTGGAGTGACTGGGGGTCTGGGGCCAACGTCCTGACTTTC. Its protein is CAWSDWGSGANVLTF.

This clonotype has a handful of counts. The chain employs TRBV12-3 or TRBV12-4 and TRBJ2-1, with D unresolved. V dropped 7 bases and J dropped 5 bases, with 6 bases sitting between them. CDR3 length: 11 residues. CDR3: CASISNNEQFF. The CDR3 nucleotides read TGTGCCAGCATCTCGAACAATGAGCAGTTCTTC.

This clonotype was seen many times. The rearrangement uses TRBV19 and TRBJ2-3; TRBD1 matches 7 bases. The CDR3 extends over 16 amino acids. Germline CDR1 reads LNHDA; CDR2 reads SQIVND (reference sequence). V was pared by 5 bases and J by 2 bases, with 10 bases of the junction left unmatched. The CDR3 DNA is TGTGCCAGTAGTTCGCCTGGGACAGCGTCCACAGATACGCAGTATTTT. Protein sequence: CASSSPGTASTDTQYF.

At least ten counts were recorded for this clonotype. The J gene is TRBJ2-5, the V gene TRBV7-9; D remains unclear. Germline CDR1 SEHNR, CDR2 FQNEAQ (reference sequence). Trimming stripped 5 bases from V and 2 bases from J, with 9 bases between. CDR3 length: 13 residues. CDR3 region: CASSKRTQETQYF. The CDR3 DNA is TGTGCCAGCAGCAAAAGGACGCAAGAGACCCAGTACTTC.